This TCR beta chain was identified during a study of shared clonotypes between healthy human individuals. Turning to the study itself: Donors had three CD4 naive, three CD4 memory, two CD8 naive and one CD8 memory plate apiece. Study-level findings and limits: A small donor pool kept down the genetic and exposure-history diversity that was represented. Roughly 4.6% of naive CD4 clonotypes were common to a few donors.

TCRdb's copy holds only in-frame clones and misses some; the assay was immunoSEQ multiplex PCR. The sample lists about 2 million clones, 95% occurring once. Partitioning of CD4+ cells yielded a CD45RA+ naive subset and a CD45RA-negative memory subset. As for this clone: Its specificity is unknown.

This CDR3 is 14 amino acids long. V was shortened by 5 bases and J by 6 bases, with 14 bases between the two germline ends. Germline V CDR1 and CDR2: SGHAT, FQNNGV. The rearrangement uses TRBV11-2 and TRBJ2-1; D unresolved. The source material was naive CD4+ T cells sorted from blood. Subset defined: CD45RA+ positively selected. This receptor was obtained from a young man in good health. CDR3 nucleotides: TGTGCCAGCAGCAGATGGACCCAGCCCAATGAGCAGTTCTTC. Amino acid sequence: CASSRWTQPNEQFF. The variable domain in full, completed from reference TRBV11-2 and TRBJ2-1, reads EAGVAQSPRYKIIEKRQSVAFWCNPISGHATLYWYQQILGQGPKLLIQFQNNGVVDDSQLPKDRFSAERLKGVDSTLKIQPAKLEDSAVYLCASSRWTQPNEQFFGPGTRLTVL.